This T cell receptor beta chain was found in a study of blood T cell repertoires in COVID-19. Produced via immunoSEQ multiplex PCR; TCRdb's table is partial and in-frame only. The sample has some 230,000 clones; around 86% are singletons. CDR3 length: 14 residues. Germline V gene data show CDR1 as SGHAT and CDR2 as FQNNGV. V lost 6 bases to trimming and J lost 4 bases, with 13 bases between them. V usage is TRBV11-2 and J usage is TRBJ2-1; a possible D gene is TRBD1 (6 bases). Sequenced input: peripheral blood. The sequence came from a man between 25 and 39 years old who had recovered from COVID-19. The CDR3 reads CASSDRSGYNEQFF. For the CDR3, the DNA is TGTGCCAGCAGTGACAGGTCAGGTTACAATGAGCAGTTCTTC.